The rows below give T cell receptor beta chains drawn from one sample of a study of CD4 and CD8 cells across lung adenocarcinoma regions. TCRdb processed the PCR reads anew with MiXCR; each CDR3 protein has one entry. The sample gives under 20,000 distinct CDR3 sequences, 51% of which show up once; 55% is in the top ten. Sequencing was carried out using CD8+ T cells from the center of a lung tumor. Receptor source: a female donor with lung adenocarcinoma. The CD4 and CD8 labels of this study may be unreliable. CDR3s include the opening cysteine and the closing phenylalanine or tryptophan. D genes are given only for firm matches. Not every row has a clone size; where given, it reads once, few, many or a size class.

TGCGCCAGCAGCCAAGGGACAGGGCTTGGAGAGACCCAGTACTTC,CASSQGTGLGETQYF,few,TRBD1,TRBV4-1,TRBJ2-5
TGTGCCAGCAGCCTCGGACTAGCGACAGATACGCAGTATTTT,CASSLGLATDTQYF,few,TRBD2,TRBV7-2,TRBJ2-3
TGTGCCAGCAGTACTAGTTTCGATGAGCAGTTCTTC,CASSTSFDEQFF,NA,NA,TRBV6-5,TRBJ2-1
TGTGCCAGCAGTGAAGCTAGCGGGAGCACCGGTGAGCAGTATTTT,CASSEASGSTGEQYF,NA,TRBD2,TRBV6-1,TRBJ2-3
TGTGCCAGCAGTCCCTGGACAGGGGCTGAAGCTTTCTTT,CASSPWTGAEAFF,few,TRBD1,TRBV12-3/TRBV12-4,TRBJ1-1
TGTGCCAGCAGGATGGCGGGAGGGCCAAGCGATGCGCAGTTCTTT,CASRMAGGPSDAQFF,NA,TRBD2,TRBV6-1,TRBJ2-3
TGTGCCAGCAGCTTGGTAGCGGAGGTCCAAGAGACCCAGTACTTC,CASSLVAEVQETQYF,NA,NA,TRBV7-6,TRBJ2-5
TGCGCCAGCAGCTCGGACGGGGGCACAGATACGCAGTATTTT,CASSSDGGTDTQYF,NA,NA,TRBV5-1,TRBJ2-3
TGTGCCAGCAAGTCAGTGATGAACACTGAAGCTTTCTTT,CASKSVMNTEAFF,NA,NA,TRBV7-2,TRBJ1-1
TGCGCCAGCAGCAAGGACAGGGTCGTTTATACGCAGTATTTT,CASSKDRVVYTQYF,many,TRBD1,TRBV4-3,TRBJ2-3
TGTGCCAGCTCACCTGGGCAGGACAATGAGCAGTTCTTC,CASSPGQDNEQFF,NA,NA,TRBV18,TRBJ2-1
TGTGCCAGCAGTCTTCGACAGGGGATCAACAATGAGCAGTTCTTC,CASSLRQGINNEQFF,few,TRBD1,TRBV6-1,TRBJ2-1
TGTGCCAGCAGTGAACGACCAAATCGGGGGCGCTACAATGAGCAGTTCTTC,CASSERPNRGRYNEQFF,few,NA,TRBV6-1,TRBJ2-1
TGCGCCAGCAGCGCCGGGTCCCAAGAGACCCAGTACTTC,CASSAGSQETQYF,NA,NA,TRBV5-1,TRBJ2-5
TGTGCCAGCAGTCTCAACTACGAGCAGTACTTC,CASSLNYEQYF,few,NA,TRBV12-3/TRBV12-4,TRBJ2-7
TGTGCCAGCAGTTCCTTCTTGAGGGCCACAGATACTCAGTACTTC,CASSSFLRATDTQYF,NA,NA,TRBV27,TRBJ2-4
TGTGCGGGCAGTGGGCGGGGCAACACAGATACGCAGTACTTC,CAGSGRGNTDTQYF,NA,NA,TRBV10-3,TRBJ2-7
TGTGCCAGCAGTTACTCGAAGGGGCTAGGGGTTACTGACCCAGATACGCAGTACTTC,CASSYSKGLGVTDPDTQYF,NA,NA,TRBV6-2/TRBV6-3,TRBJ2-5
TGTGCCAGCAGCTTAGATAACGAAGGAGCACAACCCTACGAGCAGTACTTC,CASSLDNEGAQPYEQYF,NA,NA,TRBV11-2,TRBJ2-7
TGTGCCAGCAGTGAACTTGGACAGAGGGGCTACACCTTC,CASSELGQRGYTF,NA,NA,TRBV6-1,TRBJ1-2
TGTGCCAGCAGTCGGACTAGCGGGGGGCTAGATACGCAGTATTTT,CASSRTSGGLDTQYF,NA,TRBD2,TRBV6-1,TRBJ2-3
TGCGCCAGCAGCCAAGTGGGACAGGGGTTTGGCTACACCTTC,CASSQVGQGFGYTF,NA,TRBD1,TRBV4-1,TRBJ1-2
TGTGCCAGCAGATTAGCGGGAGGGTTGTTCTTC,CASRLAGGLFF,many,TRBD2,TRBV6-5,TRBJ2-1
TGTGCCAGCAGCCGGACAGGGGAAGGGACAGATACGCAGTATTTT,CASSRTGEGTDTQYF,few,TRBD1,TRBV6-1,TRBJ2-3
TGTGCCAGCAGTTTATGGGTCTCTGGGGCCAACGTCCTGACTTTC,CASSLWVSGANVLTF,many,NA,TRBV27,TRBJ2-6
TGTGCCAGCAGTTATGCAGGGGGCGGCTACACCTTC,CASSYAGGGYTF,many,TRBD1,TRBV27,TRBJ1-2
TGTGCCAGCGAAATTGGGACTTTCCGCACAGATACGCAGTATTTT,CASEIGTFRTDTQYF,NA,NA,TRBV28,TRBJ2-3
TGTGCCAGCAGGGCTGACAGGGCTCGGGATACGCAGTATTTT,CASRADRARDTQYF,many,TRBD1,TRBV27,TRBJ2-3
TGTGCCAGCAGCTTAGGGCAAGGAGGGGGGTCCTACACCCAGTACTTC,CASSLGQGGGSYTQYF,NA,NA,TRBV7-2,TRBJ2-5
TGTGCCAGCAGTTATTGGGGGAACACCGGGGAGCTGTTTTTT,CASSYWGNTGELFF,few,NA,TRBV6-5,TRBJ2-2
TGTGCCAGCACCTCGCGGTCAGGCAAAAATATGCAGTACTTC,CASTSRSGKNMQYF,NA,NA,TRBV27,TRBJ2-4
TGTGCCAGCAGCTCCGACAGGGGACGATCCTACAATGAGCAGTTCTTC,CASSSDRGRSYNEQFF,NA,TRBD1,TRBV6-1,TRBJ2-1
TGTGCCTGCAGTTCGCGCCGGGGCAGGAGCACAGATACGCAGTATTTT,CACSSRRGRSTDTQYF,NA,NA,TRBV6-5,TRBJ2-3
TGTGCCAGCAGTTACTCTGGGACTAGCGGATACAATGAGCAGTTCTTC,CASSYSGTSGYNEQFF,NA,TRBD2,TRBV6-5,TRBJ2-1
TGTGCCAGCAGGAGAAGGGGGACTAGCGCTTGGGAGCAGTTCTTC,CASRRRGTSAWEQFF,few,TRBD2,TRBV6-2/TRBV6-3,TRBJ2-1
TGTGCCAGCAGCTTAGGACAGGGAACCGGGGAGCTGTTTTTT,CASSLGQGTGELFF,NA,TRBD1,TRBV7-2,TRBJ2-2
TGTGCCAGCTCACAGGGGGCGGGAACAGAGACGCAGTATTTC,CASSQGAGTETQYF,NA,TRBD1,TRBV6-1,TRBJ2-3
TGTGCCAGCAGTGCAGCTCTAGCGGGAGGGACCGGGGAGCTGTTTTTT,CASSAALAGGTGELFF,once,TRBD2,TRBV6-1,TRBJ2-2
TGTGCCAGCAGCTCACTCCAAGAGACCCAGTACTTC,CASSSLQETQYF,NA,NA,TRBV7-6,TRBJ2-5
TGTGCCAGCAGTTACTCGGGGTCGGGTGTAGGGGAGACCCAGTACTTC,CASSYSGSGVGETQYF,NA,NA,TRBV6-5,TRBJ2-5
TGTGCCAGCAGTGAGGGGGGAGGGTCTGGTGAAAAACTGTTTTTT,CASSEGGGSGEKLFF,many,NA,TRBV6-1,TRBJ1-4
TGTGCCAGCAGTTTAGAAGGCACCAGACAGCCCCAGCATTTT,CASSLEGTRQPQHF,few,NA,TRBV27,TRBJ1-5
TGTGCCAGCCTCATAGCCCAGGGGGTTCAGCCCCAGCATTTT,CASLIAQGVQPQHF,few,TRBD1,TRBV6-1,TRBJ1-5
TGTGCCAGCAGCTTGGATTCCCAGGGGGCGCTCCAAGAGACCCAGTACTTC,CASSLDSQGALQETQYF,once,TRBD1,TRBV5-6,TRBJ2-5
TGTGCCAGCGCCTTAACGAAGGACGGCGCTGGCTACACCTTC,CASALTKDGAGYTF,NA,NA,TRBV6-1,TRBJ1-2
TGTGCCAGCAGCCCCCGGACTAGCGGTGCGAACACCGGGGAGCTGTTTTTT,CASSPRTSGANTGELFF,NA,TRBD2,TRBV7-8,TRBJ2-2